This record covers a single T cell receptor beta chain. The target antigen is unknown. Treatment indicated: roughly 10-day PBMC culture with coronavirus spike peptide pools or control peptides (ViraFEST assay). This entry belongs to a study of vaccination and CD4 T cells after COVID-19. Study at large: The peptides that stimulated the cells were overlapping spike peptides from SARS-CoV-2, HCoV-NL63, HCoV-OC43 and HCoV-229E. For control cultures, the treatment was a CEFX pool, an HIV-1 Nef pool, or no peptide.

The Oncomine TCR Beta short-read assay was applied to DNA of cultured CD4+ T cells. It was cultured CD4+ T cells from which genomic DNA was extracted. TCRdb re-derived calls from the PCR reads in MiXCR, one entry per CDR3 protein. The table records 15,000 to 20,000 distinct CDR3 sequences, roughly 50% of them present only once. Study-wide results and limits: It was found that, in convalescent patients, 304 of 307 vaccine-specific clones were spike mono-reactive.

The sequencing here drew on CD4+ T cells from blood, cultured in vitro, taken before SARS-CoV-2 vaccination. This receptor was obtained from a human donor who had recovered from COVID-19.

CDR3: CASSSRTSGTYEQYF. CDR3 sequence (DNA): TGCGCCAGCAGCTCACGTACTAGCGGAACCTACGAGCAGTACTTC. The gene calls are TRBV5-1 and TRBJ2-7, with 8 bases lining up with TRBD2. The junction had 7 bases not matched to a gene; V was cut back by 3 bases and J by 2 bases. Germline V gene lookup returns CDR1 SGHRS and CDR2 YFSETQ. This CDR3 has 15 amino acids.